This entry lists 2 T cell receptor beta chains sequenced from one sample in a study of human T cells and chemical hapten exposure. The time point denotes: pre-sensitization, week 0. Treatment described: therapeutic diphenylcyclopropenone sensitization with weekly scalp DPC. MiXCR, run by TCRdb on the RACE reads, gives a single entry per CDR3 protein. This sample yields approximately 260,000 distinct CDR3 sequences, of which over 7.5% are seen a single time; 1.2% belongs to the top ten. The sequenced sample was whole blood, obtained in connection with sensitization to the hapten diphenylcyclopropenone (DPC). The receptor source for this set is a man between 18 and 29 years old with alopecia areata. Some clones in this sample may be carry-over from other donors' samples.

This clonotype occurred many times. The rearrangement uses TRBV4-1 and TRBJ2-7, with 8 bases fitting TRBD1. Germline V CDR1 and CDR2: MGHRA, YSYEKL. Germline trimming cut 3 bases from V and 1 base from J; bases unmatched to any gene: 5. The CDR3 consists of 15 residues. CDR3 DNA sequence: TGCGCCAGCAGCCACGAGACAGGGGTTTCCTACGAGCAGTACTTC. The encoded protein is CASSHETGVSYEQYF.

The genes are TRBV3-1 and TRBJ2-4; the match to TRBD2 covers 10 bases. The germline gives CDR1 LGHDT, CDR2 YNNKEL (reference sequence). The V segment lost 6 bases and the J segment 8 bases; nucleotides outside the gene matches: 10. The CDR3 loop spans 15 amino acids. In nucleotides, the CDR3 is TGTGCCAGCAGTCCTATAGCGGGGGGTCGTCACATTCAGTACTTC. Its protein product is CASSPIAGGRHIQYF.